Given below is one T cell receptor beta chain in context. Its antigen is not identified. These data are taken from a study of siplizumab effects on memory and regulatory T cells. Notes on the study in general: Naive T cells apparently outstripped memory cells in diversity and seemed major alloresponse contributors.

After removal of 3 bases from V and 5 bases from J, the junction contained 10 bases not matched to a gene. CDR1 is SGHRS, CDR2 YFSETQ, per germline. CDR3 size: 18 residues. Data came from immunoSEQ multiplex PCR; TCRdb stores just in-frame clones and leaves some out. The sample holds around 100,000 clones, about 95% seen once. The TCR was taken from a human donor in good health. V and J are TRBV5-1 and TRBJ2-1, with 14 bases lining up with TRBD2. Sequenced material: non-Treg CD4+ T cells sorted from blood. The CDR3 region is CASSSILTSGRANNEQFF. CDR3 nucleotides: TGCGCCAGCAGCTCAATACTGACTAGCGGGAGGGCTAACAATGAGCAGTTCTTC.